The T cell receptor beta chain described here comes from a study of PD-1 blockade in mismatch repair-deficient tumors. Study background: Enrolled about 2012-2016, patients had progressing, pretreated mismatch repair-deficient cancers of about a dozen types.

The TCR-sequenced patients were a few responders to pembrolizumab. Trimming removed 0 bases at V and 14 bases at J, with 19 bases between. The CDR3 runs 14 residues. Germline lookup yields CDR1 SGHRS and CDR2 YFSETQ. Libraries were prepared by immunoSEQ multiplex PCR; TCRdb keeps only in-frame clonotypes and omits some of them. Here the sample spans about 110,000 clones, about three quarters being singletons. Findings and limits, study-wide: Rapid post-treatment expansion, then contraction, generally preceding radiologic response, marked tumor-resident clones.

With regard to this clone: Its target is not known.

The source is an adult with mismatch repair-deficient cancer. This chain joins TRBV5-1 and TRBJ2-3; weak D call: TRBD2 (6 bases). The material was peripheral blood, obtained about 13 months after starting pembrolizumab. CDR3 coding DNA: TGCGCCAGCAGCTTGGAGTTGGGGGGAGGAACTGGGTATTTT. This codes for CASSLELGGGTGYF.